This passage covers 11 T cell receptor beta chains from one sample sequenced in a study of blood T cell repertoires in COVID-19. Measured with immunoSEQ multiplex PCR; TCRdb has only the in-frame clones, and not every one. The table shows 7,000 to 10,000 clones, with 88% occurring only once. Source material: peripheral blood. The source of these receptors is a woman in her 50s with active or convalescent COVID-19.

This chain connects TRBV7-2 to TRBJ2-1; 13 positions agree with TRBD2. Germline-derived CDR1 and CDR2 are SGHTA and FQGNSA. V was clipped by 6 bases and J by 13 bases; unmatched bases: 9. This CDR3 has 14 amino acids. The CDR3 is CASSNGLAGVQQFF. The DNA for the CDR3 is TGTGCCAGCAGTAATGGACTAGCGGGAGTACAACAGTTCTTC.

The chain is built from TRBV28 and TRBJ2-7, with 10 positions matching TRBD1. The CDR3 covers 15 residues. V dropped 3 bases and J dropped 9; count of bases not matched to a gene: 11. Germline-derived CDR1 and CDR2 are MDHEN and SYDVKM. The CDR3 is CASSFIGTGDRVQYF. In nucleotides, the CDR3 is TGTGCCAGCAGTTTTATCGGGACAGGGGACCGTGTGCAGTACTTC.

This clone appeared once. CDR3 nucleotides: TGTGCCAGCAGTTACTCGAGTGCTAGCGGGGTCTATAATGAGCAGTTCTTC. As protein: CASSYSSASGVYNEQFF. The rearrangement joins TRBV6-2 or TRBV6-3 to TRBJ2-1; 9 bases align to TRBD2. CDR3 size: 17 residues. V lost 0 bases, J lost 7 bases, and 10 bases stayed unmatched. Germline assignment: CDR1 MNHEY and CDR2 SVGEGT.

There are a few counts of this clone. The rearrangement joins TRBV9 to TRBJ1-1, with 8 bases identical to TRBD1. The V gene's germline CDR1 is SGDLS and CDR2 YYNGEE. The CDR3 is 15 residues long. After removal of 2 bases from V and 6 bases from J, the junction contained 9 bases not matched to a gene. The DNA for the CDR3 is TGTGCCAGCAGCGTGCTGGCAGGGGGCAGGGCTGAAGCTTTCTTT. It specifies CASSVLAGGRAEAFF.

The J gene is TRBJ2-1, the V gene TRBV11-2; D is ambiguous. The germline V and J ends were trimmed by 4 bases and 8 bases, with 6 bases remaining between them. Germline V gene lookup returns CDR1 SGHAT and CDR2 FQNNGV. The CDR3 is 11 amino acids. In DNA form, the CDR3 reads TGTGCCAGCAGCTCCGGTTATGAGCAGTTCTTC. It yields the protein CASSSGYEQFF.

CDR3 in DNA: TGCGCCAGCAGCCCGGAGGCTAGCGGGAGGACCCAGTACTTC. Protein product: CASSPEASGRTQYF. The chain carries TRBV5-1 and TRBJ2-5, with 10 bases matching TRBD2. Germline V gene sequence: CDR1 SGHRS, CDR2 YFSETQ. This CDR3 has 14 amino acids. V was pared by 4 bases and J by 7 bases, with 7 bases of the junction left unmatched.

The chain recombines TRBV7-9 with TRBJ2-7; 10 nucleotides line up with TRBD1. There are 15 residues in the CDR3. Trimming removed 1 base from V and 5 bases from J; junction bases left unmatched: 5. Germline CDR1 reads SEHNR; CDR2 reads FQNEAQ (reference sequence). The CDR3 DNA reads TGTGCCAGCAGCTTAGGGGTGACAGGGGGCCACGAGCAGTACTTC. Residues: CASSLGVTGGHEQYF.

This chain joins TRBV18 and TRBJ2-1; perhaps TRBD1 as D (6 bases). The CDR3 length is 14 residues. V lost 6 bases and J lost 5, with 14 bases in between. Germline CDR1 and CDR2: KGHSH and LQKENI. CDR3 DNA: TGTGCCAGCTCCCCAAGACGGACAGACAATGAGCAGTTCTTC. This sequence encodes CASSPRRTDNEQFF.

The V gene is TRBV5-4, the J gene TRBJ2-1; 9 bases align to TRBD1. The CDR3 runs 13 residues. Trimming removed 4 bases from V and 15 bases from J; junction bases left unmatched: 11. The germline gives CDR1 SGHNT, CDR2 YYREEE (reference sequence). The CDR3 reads CASSIGTGNSRFF. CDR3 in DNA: TGTGCCAGCAGCATAGGGACAGGGAACTCTCGGTTCTTC.

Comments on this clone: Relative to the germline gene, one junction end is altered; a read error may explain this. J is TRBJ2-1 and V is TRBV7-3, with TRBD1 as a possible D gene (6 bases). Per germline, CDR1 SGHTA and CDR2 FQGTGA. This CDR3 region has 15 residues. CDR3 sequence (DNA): TGTGCCAGCAGCATAACAGGGCCTAGCAATAATGAGCAGTTCTTC. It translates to CASSITGPSNNEQFF.

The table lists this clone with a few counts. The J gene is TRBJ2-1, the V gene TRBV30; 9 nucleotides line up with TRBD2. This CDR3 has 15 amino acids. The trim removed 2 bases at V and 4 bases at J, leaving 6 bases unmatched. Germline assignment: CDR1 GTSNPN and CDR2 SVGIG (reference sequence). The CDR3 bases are TGTGCCTGGAGTAAGACTAGCGGACGTTACAATGAGCAGTTCTTC. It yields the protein CAWSKTSGRYNEQFF.